The clone carrying this TCR beta chain was seen more than once but under ten times. Its antigen remains unidentified. These data originate in a study of early T cells in non-severe SARS-CoV-2 infection. Whole-study findings and limits: Matching results from VDJdb favored anti-spike CD8 responses, leaving private and CD4 specificities undetected.

Unique molecular identifiers were added to individual cDNA molecules. One entry per CDR3 protein, called by TCRdb with MiXCR from the 5' RACE reads. The sample carries some 41,000 distinct CDR3 sequences, under 6.5% recorded once. With V trimmed by 6 bases and J by 3 bases, 7 bases remained unmatched. The CDR3 covers 14 residues. Input material: whole blood. The receptor was isolated from an adult who was a healthcare worker with PCR-confirmed SARS-CoV-2 infection or an uninfected control (not recorded which). The rearrangement links TRBV12-3 or TRBV12-4 to TRBJ2-7; 8 bases are a match to TRBD1. Written as DNA, the CDR3 is TGTGCCAGCAGCTCCGGGACAGGCCGCTACGAGCAGTACTTC. Amino acids: CASSSGTGRYEQYF.